Following are 11 T cell receptor beta chains from one sample sequenced in a study of CD8+ T cells in alopecia areata. Treatment: oral pan-JAK inhibitor, 5-10 mg twice daily. In each case, RNA was isolated and then reverse transcribed into cDNA as the sequencing template. Data came from immunoSEQ multiplex PCR; TCRdb stores just in-frame clones and leaves some out. The sample consists of 150,000 to 200,000 clones, 58% of them appearing once. Sequencing used CD4+ T cells sorted from blood, obtained at approximately week 60, from a patient treated with tofacitinib. These receptors all stem from a human donor with alopecia areata.

J is TRBJ2-3 and V is TRBV5-6; weak D call: TRBD2 (6 bases). V gave up 3 bases and J gave up 6 bases, with 11 bases separating them. Germline values: CDR1 SGHDT, CDR2 YYEEEE. CDR3 length equals 13 residues. The CDR3: CASSWRAHDTQYF. The CDR3 bases are TGTGCCAGCAGCTGGAGGGCTCACGATACGCAGTATTTT. Supplemented by reference TRBV5-6 and TRBJ2-3, the full variable domain reads DAGVTQSPTHLIKTRGQQVTLRCSPKSGHDTVSWYQQALGQGPQFIFQYYEEEERQRGNFPDRFSGHQFPNYSSELNVNALLLGDSALYLCASSWRAHDTQYFGPGTRLTVL.

This chain links TRBV7-9 with TRBJ1-2; no reliable D call. The CDR3 covers 12 residues. Germline V gene lookup returns CDR1 SEHNR and CDR2 FQNEAQ (reference sequence). With 3 bases removed from V and 5 bases from J, the gap between germline ends came to 7 bases. The CDR3 DNA is TGTGCCAGCAGCTTTACGGGATATGGCTACACCTTC. Translated: CASSFTGYGYTF.

The rearrangement joins TRBV9 to TRBJ1-1; D is uncertain. The germline V gene has CDR1 SGDLS and CDR2 YYNGEE. The CDR3 contains 13 residues. Trimming removed 1 base at V and 5 bases at J, with 9 bases between. CDR3 nucleotides: TGTGCCAGCAGCGTATCCCAGAGGACTGAAGCTTTCTTT. Protein: CASSVSQRTEAFF.

V is TRBV29-1 and J is TRBJ2-1, with D perhaps assigned TRBD1 or TRBD2 (5 bases each). This CDR3 is built from 13 residues. The germline V gene has CDR1 SQVTM and CDR2 ANQGSEA. V lost 7 bases to trimming and J lost 10 bases, with 20 bases between them. The DNA for the CDR3 is TGCAGCGCCAGATTCAGGGACCTGGGAGAGCAGTTCTTC. It specifies CSARFRDLGEQFF.

V gene TRBV6-1 combines with J gene TRBJ1-1; D remains ambiguous. CDR3 length equals 13 residues. The germline V and J ends were trimmed by 6 bases and 5 bases, with 13 bases remaining between them. Germline V lookup: CDR1 MNHNS, CDR2 SASEGT. The CDR3 nucleotides read TGTGCCAGCAGGAGCCGTGCTGAGACTGAAGCTTTCTTT. Its translation is CASRSRAETEAFF.

This clone is a singleton in its sample. The chain is built from TRBV4-1 and TRBJ1-1; 8 nucleotides match TRBD1. V was clipped by 5 bases and J by 0 bases; unmatched bases: 5. The CDR3 covers 15 residues. Germline CDR1 is MGHRA and CDR2 is YSYEKL. The CDR3: CASSARDRMNTEAFF. CDR3 in DNA: TGCGCCAGCAGCGCTAGGGACAGGATGAACACTGAAGCTTTCTTT.

The V and J genes are TRBV5-1 and TRBJ2-5, with D maybe TRBD1 (6 bases). Deletions cut 3 bases from V and 5 bases from J, with 14 bases between. The CDR3 is 14 amino acids. Germline V lookup: CDR1 SGHRS, CDR2 YFSETQ. The DNA of the CDR3 is TGCGCCAGCAGCTCCGGACAGTTAGACGAGACCCAGTACTTC. This sequence encodes CASSSGQLDETQYF.

This clone has just a few counts. The chain carries TRBV23-1 and TRBJ2-3; the match to TRBD1 covers 10 bases. Being an ORF, TRBV23-1 has a function that is uncertain. CDR3 length equals 16 residues. Unmatched junction bases numbered 4, after V lost 0 bases and J lost 4 bases. The CDR3 DNA reads as TGCGCCAGCAGTCAATCCGGGACAGGGGTGGCAGATACGCAGTATTTT. This encodes CASSQSGTGVADTQYF.

V and J are TRBV5-4 and TRBJ2-3, with 14 nucleotides matching TRBD2. The CDR3 extends over 18 amino acids. The V gene end was trimmed by 2 bases and the J gene end by 2 bases; junction bases not matched to a gene: 7. From germline, CDR1 is SGHNT and CDR2 YYREEE (reference sequence). The CDR3 region has the DNA TGTGCCAGCAGCTTCCCGGGACTAGCGGGGGCTCCCACAGATACGCAGTATTTT. Amino acid sequence: CASSFPGLAGAPTDTQYF.

The chain is built from TRBV15 and TRBJ1-2; no clear D gene. CDR3 size: 14 residues. Germline-derived CDR1 and CDR2 are LNHNV and YYDKDF (reference sequence). Trimming took off 3 bases at V and 1 base at J, with 9 bases between the two ends. The chain's CDR3 is CATSRNIRNYGYTF. Written as DNA, the CDR3 is TGTGCCACCAGCAGGAACATCCGTAACTATGGCTACACCTTC.

The chain recombines TRBV30 with TRBJ1-2; 9 bases agree with TRBD1. This CDR3 is 14 amino acids long. Germline CDR1 is GTSNPN and CDR2 is SVGIG (reference sequence). The V gene end was trimmed by 5 bases and the J gene end by 4 bases; junction bases not matched to a gene: 8. DNA for the CDR3: TGTGCCTGGGGGGCCTTACAGGGGGCCTATGGCTACACCTTC. This gives the protein CAWGALQGAYGYTF.